This TCR beta chain was documented in a study of cytomegalovirus exposure and HLA in healthy donors. Study-wide results and limits: In the analysis, some V segments, TRBV6-2 and TRBV6-3 included, were excluded as indistinguishable.

The CDR3 is made up of 14 amino acids. Germline CDR1 is SGHVS and CDR2 is FQNEAQ. V was clipped by 5 bases and J by 0 bases, with 8 bases between them. PCR primers comprised 60 Vbeta and 13 Jbeta primers. Measured with immunoSEQ multiplex PCR; TCRdb has only the in-frame clones, and not every one. Altogether fewer than 200,000 clones are present, roughly 80% being singletons, with the ten largest covering roughly 2%. Notes on this clone: Its antigen is not identified.

V usage is TRBV7-8 and J usage is TRBJ1-3; the D is unclear. This clonotype was sampled from a human donor in good health. Sample: PBMCs. Here the CDR3 DNA reads TGTGCCAGCAGCCCAAGCTCCTCTGGAAACACCATATATTTT. It yields the protein CASSPSSSGNTIYF.